The 5 T cell receptor beta chains below all came from one sample that was sequenced in a study of T cell responses to AZD1222 COVID-19 vaccine. TCRdb keeps only in-frame clones here, not all; method: immunoSEQ multiplex PCR. The table lists around 120,000 clones, about 90% of them singletons. This sample comprised peripheral blood, obtained on day 0 of AZD1222 vaccination. The receptors derive from an adult in good health.

The CDR3 nucleotides read TGTGCCTGGAGTAGGTCAGGGGGTTTTGCAGATACGCAGTATTTT. Amino acid sequence: CAWSRSGGFADTQYF. J is TRBJ2-3 and V is TRBV30, with TRBD1 identical over 7 bases. Germline V gives CDR1 GTSNPN, CDR2 SVGIG (reference sequence). CDR3 length: 15 residues. V lost 2 bases, J lost 4 bases, and 9 bases stayed unmatched. The entire variable domain, with the rest obtained from reference TRBV30 and TRBJ2-3, is as follows: SQTIHQWPATLVQPVGSPLSLECTVEGTSNPNLYWYRQAAGRGLQLLFYSVGIGQISSEVPQNLSASRPQDRQFILSSKKLLLSDSGFYLCAWSRSGGFADTQYFGPGTRLTVL.

V gene TRBV9 combines with J gene TRBJ2-2; D may correspond to TRBD1 or TRBD2 (5 bases each). In germline, CDR1 is SGDLS, CDR2 YYNGEE. This CDR3 is built from 17 residues. V was pared by 4 bases and J by 2 bases, with 18 bases between. The chain's CDR3 is CASSSSPGRLNTGELFF. DNA for the CDR3: TGTGCCAGCAGCTCCAGCCCGGGGCGCCTAAACACCGGGGAGCTGTTTTTT.

CDR3 residues: CASSLPGGSYEQYF. The DNA of the CDR3 is TGTGCCAGCAGTTTACCGGGAGGGTCCTACGAGCAGTACTTC. The chain couples TRBV28 to TRBJ2-7; 8 bases match TRBD2. This CDR3 has 14 residues. Germline V lookup: CDR1 MDHEN, CDR2 SYDVKM. V shed 2 bases and J 1 base; nucleotides not matched to a gene: 1. The variable domain in full, with the rest retrieved from reference TRBV28 and TRBJ2-7, is DVKVTQSSRYLVKRTGEKVFLECVQDMDHENMFWYRQDPGLGLRLIYFSYDVKMKEKGDIPEGYSVSREKKERFSLILESASTNQTSMYLCASSLPGGSYEQYFGPGTRLTVT.

A word on this clone: Other DNA sequences from this sample encode an identical CDR3 as well. The chain carries TRBV5-1 and TRBJ1-5; D not certain. This CDR3 has 14 residues. Trimming cost V 0 bases and J 5 bases, with 9 bases left between them. Germline CDR1 and CDR2: SGHRS and YFSETQ. CDR3 nucleotide sequence: TGCGCCAGCAGCTTGGGGGGAGGCGATCAGCCCCAGCATTTT. It encodes CASSLGGGDQPQHF.

The chain recombines TRBV28 with TRBJ2-1; 9 bases are a match to TRBD1. Unmatched junction bases numbered 14, after V lost 10 bases and J lost 7 bases. Germline V CDR1 and CDR2: MDHEN, SYDVKM. The CDR3 runs 15 residues. The CDR3 here is CATSFEQGAGNEQFF. In DNA form, the CDR3 reads TGTGCCACCTCTTTCGAACAGGGGGCCGGTAATGAGCAGTTCTTC.